A single sample is the source of the 32 T cell receptor beta chains below, sequenced in a study of blood T cell repertoires in COVID-19. Profiled with immunoSEQ multiplex PCR; TCRdb holds only in-frame clones, not every one. The sample carries around 100,000 clones, 91% recorded once. What was sequenced was peripheral blood. The receptors come from a human donor with active COVID-19. The donor label of this sample is uncertain.

The CDR3 DNA reads TGTGCCAGCAGCCCTAGTACCTACGAGCAGTACTTC. Residues: CASSPSTYEQYF. The chain links TRBV7-9 to TRBJ2-7, with D hard to call. Germline assignment: CDR1 SEHNR and CDR2 FQNEAQ (reference sequence). V was clipped by 5 bases and J by 2 bases, with 7 bases between them. The length of the CDR3 is 12 residues.

The chain uses TRBV4-3 and TRBJ1-5, with D hard to call. V was clipped by 0 bases and J by 0 bases, with 6 bases between them. Germline CDR1 is LGHNA and CDR2 is YSLEER. The CDR3 totals 15 residues. CDR3 sequence reads: CASSQDRSSNQPQHF. The CDR3 nucleotides read TGCGCCAGCAGCCAAGATCGCAGTAGCAATCAGCCCCAGCATTTT.

The chain recombines TRBV27 with TRBJ1-6, with D maybe TRBD1 (5 bases). CDR3 length: 17 amino acids. The V end lost 2 bases, the J end lost 7 bases, and 18 bases lay between the germline ends. Germline V CDR1 and CDR2: MNHEY, SMNVEV (reference sequence). CDR3 amino acids: CASSLATSGLRNSPLHF. The CDR3 coding sequence is TGTGCCAGCAGTTTAGCTACCTCGGGACTAAGAAATTCACCCCTCCACTTT.

This sequence joins TRBV3-1 (or the pseudogene TRBV3-2) and TRBJ2-4; 8 positions agree with TRBD2. V lost 4 bases and J lost 2; bases outside the gene matches: 10. This CDR3 comprises 17 residues. From germline, CDR1 is LGHDT and CDR2 YNNKEL (reference sequence). The CDR3 bases are TGTGCCAGCAGCCTCTCGAGCGGGGGTAACTCCAAAAACATTCAGTACTTC. It is translated as CASSLSSGGNSKNIQYF.

The rearrangement joins TRBV4-1 to TRBJ1-1; D is unresolved. The CDR3 sequence is 14 residues long. Trimming left V 4 bases short and J 6 bases short, with 15 bases between. From germline, CDR1 is MGHRA and CDR2 YSYEKL. CDR3 in amino acids: CASSPTDLEAEAFF. In DNA form, the CDR3 reads TGCGCCAGCAGCCCGACCGACTTAGAGGCTGAAGCTTTCTTT.

The CDR3 nucleotides are TGTGCCAGCAGCCTACGCAGGGTCGATAATTCACCCCTCCACTTT. Its translation: CASSLRRVDNSPLHF. The chain links TRBV7-2 to TRBJ1-6, with D tentatively TRBD1 (5 bases). Trimming pared 5 bases from V and 5 bases from J, leaving 13 bases between. CDR1 is SGHTA and CDR2 is FQGNSA in the germline V gene. The CDR3 runs 15 residues.

The V and J genes are TRBV18 and TRBJ2-3, with a weak D call TRBD1 (5 bases). Deletions cut 3 bases from V and 2 bases from J, with 12 bases between. The length of the CDR3 is 15 residues. Per the germline V gene, CDR1 is KGHSH and CDR2 is LQKENI. CDR3 sequence: CASSPLTVTTDTQYF. CDR3 DNA: TGTGCCAGCTCACCGCTGACAGTAACCACAGATACGCAGTATTTT.

The chain couples TRBV7-8 to TRBJ2-2, with 8 positions matching TRBD2. The CDR3 sequence is 17 residues long. V trimming: 4 bases; J trimming: 4 bases; junction bases outside the gene matches: 11. The V gene's germline CDR1 is SGHVS and CDR2 FQNEAQ. The CDR3 loop is CASSSVRRGEVTGELFF. The CDR3 DNA is TGTGCCAGCAGCTCCGTTCGGCGGGGGGAGGTCACCGGGGAGCTGTTTTTT.

The chain links TRBV5-1 to TRBJ2-3, with TRBD2 matching 8 bases. With 4 bases clipped from V and 0 bases from J, the junction kept 4 bases outside the gene matches. Germline values: CDR1 SGHRS, CDR2 YFSETQ. The CDR3 contains 15 residues. The CDR3 is CASSISGASTDTQYF. CDR3 nucleotides: TGCGCCAGCAGCATTAGCGGGGCTAGCACAGATACGCAGTATTTT.

The CDR3 DNA reads as TGTGCCAGCAGCGTAGTTTCCAGCGGGGGGGGCGTGAGCACCGGGGAGCTGTTTTTT. This codes for CASSVVSSGGGVSTGELFF. The gene calls are TRBV9 and TRBJ2-2; the match to TRBD2 covers 10 bases. The CDR3 is 19 amino acids. The germline gives CDR1 SGDLS, CDR2 YYNGEE. The V segment lost 0 bases and the J segment 4 bases; nucleotides outside the gene matches: 12. The full variable domain, its missing parts supplied by reference TRBV9 and TRBJ2-2, is DSGVTQTPKHLITATGQRVTLRCSPRSGDLSVYWYQQSLDQGLQFLIQYYNGEERAKGNILERFSAQQFPDLHSELNLSSLELGDSALYFCASSVVSSGGGVSTGELFFGEGSRLTVL.

This clone was detected only a few times. The chain has TRBV4-1 and TRBJ1-2, with D possibly matching TRBD1 (6 bases). The CDR3 contains 16 residues. The V gene lost 0 bases and the J gene lost 7 bases, with 18 bases spanning the gap. Germline V gene data show CDR1 as MGHRA and CDR2 as YSYEKL. The CDR3 DNA reads TGCGCCAGCAGCCAAGAGGTCGGCCTACAGGGAGTTGGCTACACCTTC. This sequence encodes CASSQEVGLQGVGYTF.

The gene calls are TRBV5-1 and TRBJ2-3; the D is unclear. CDR1 is SGHRS and CDR2 is YFSETQ in the germline V gene. V was trimmed by 0 bases and J by 5 bases, leaving 10 bases between them. This CDR3 spans 14 amino acids. CDR3 in DNA: TGCGCCAGCAGCTTGGACTACCTCCGAGATACGCAGTATTTT. Amino acids: CASSLDYLRDTQYF.

The chain carries TRBV6-5 and TRBJ1-6; 8 bases align to TRBD1. The CDR3 consists of 15 residues. Trimming removed 2 bases from V and 9 bases from J; junction bases left unmatched: 6. The germline CDR1 and CDR2 sequences are MNHEY and SVGAGI. The CDR3 spells CASSYSRGLGSPLHF. The CDR3 DNA is TGTGCCAGCAGTTACAGCAGGGGGCTTGGTTCACCCCTCCACTTT.

V gene TRBV4-1 combines with J gene TRBJ2-4; 11 bases align to TRBD2. Germline assignment: CDR1 MGHRA and CDR2 YSYEKL. V lost 2 bases, J lost 5 bases, and 2 bases stayed unmatched. The CDR3 runs to 15 residues. The CDR3 here is CASSQLAGGQNIQYF. The CDR3 DNA reads as TGCGCCAGCAGCCAACTAGCGGGGGGACAAAACATTCAGTACTTC.

The chain carries TRBV25-1 and TRBJ2-5; D may be TRBD1 (6 bases). Trimming stripped 0 bases from V and 5 bases from J, with 10 bases between. The CDR3 runs 14 residues. CDR1 MGHDK and CDR2 SYGVNS come from the germline V gene. CDR3 amino acids: CASSEYQGKETQYF. The CDR3 DNA sequence: TGTGCCAGCAGTGAATATCAGGGGAAGGAGACCCAGTACTTC.

The rearrangement links TRBV7-2 to TRBJ2-3, with D possibly being TRBD2 (5 bases). Trimming shortened V by 11 bases and J by 3 bases, and 9 bases separated the two germline ends. Germline CDR1 reads SGHTA; CDR2 reads FQGNSA. There are 11 residues in the CDR3. CDR3 sequence (DNA): TGTGCCGCCCGGGGAACAGATACGCAGTATTTT. Its protein product is CAARGTDTQYF.

V usage is TRBV7-2 and J usage is TRBJ2-5; D gene uncertain. Germline V lookup: CDR1 SGHTA, CDR2 FQGNSA. The CDR3 consists of 11 residues. Trimming took 4 bases from V and 2 from J, leaving 2 bases between them. The CDR3 here is CASSSQETQYF. The CDR3 region has the DNA TGTGCCAGCAGCTCTCAAGAGACCCAGTACTTC.

The rearrangement links TRBV3-1 (or the pseudogene TRBV3-2) to TRBJ2-7, with a tentative D call TRBD2 (6 bases). The CDR3 consists of 13 residues. Germline loops: CDR1 LGHDT, CDR2 YNNKEL (reference sequence). V shed 4 bases and J shed 4 bases, with 11 bases lying between them. The CDR3: CASSRPGTYEQYF. DNA for the CDR3: TGTGCCAGCAGCCGACCCGGGACTTACGAGCAGTACTTC.

The chain combines TRBV6-5 with TRBJ2-3; 7 bases align to TRBD1. The CDR3 totals 13 residues. Germline CDR1 MNHEY, CDR2 SVGAGI. Trimming at V came to 9 bases and at J to 3 bases, leaving 6 bases not matched to a gene. The CDR3 protein is CARGDSATDTQYF. The CDR3 DNA reads TGTGCCAGAGGGGACAGCGCAACAGATACGCAGTATTTT.

This clone appeared a single time. The V gene is TRBV18, the J gene TRBJ2-7, with 9 bases fitting TRBD1. Germline V gene sequence: CDR1 KGHSH, CDR2 LQKENI. The CDR3 sequence is 16 residues long. V gave up 3 bases and J gave up 0 bases; unmatched junction bases: 6. CDR3 loop: CASSPRGTGISYEQYF. The CDR3 coding sequence is TGTGCCAGCTCACCGCGTGGGACAGGGATCTCCTACGAGCAGTACTTC.

This clone was seen once. The rearrangement links TRBV3-1 (or the pseudogene TRBV3-2) to TRBJ2-5, with D unresolved. V was cut by 0 bases and J by 5 bases, with 16 bases left in between. CDR1 and CDR2 from the germline V gene are LGHDT and YNNKEL (reference sequence). There are 16 residues in the CDR3. CDR3 sequence (DNA): TGTGCCAGCAGCCAAGAAAATCCTAGGCCGTGGGAGACCCAGTACTTC. The encoded protein is CASSQENPRPWETQYF.

The V and J genes are TRBV7-9 and TRBJ2-3, with TRBD2 identical over 10 bases. Germline CDR1 is SEHNR and CDR2 is FQNEAQ (reference sequence). J lost 9 bases, V lost 1 base, and 4 bases had no gene match. The CDR3 covers 14 residues. This chain's CDR3 is CASSLGSSGGTQYF. Written as DNA, the CDR3 is TGTGCCAGCAGCTTAGGATCTAGCGGGGGAACGCAGTATTTT.

This clone was seen a handful of times. V and J are TRBV4-2 and TRBJ2-3, with 11 bases lining up with TRBD2. Germline V lookup: CDR1 LGHNA, CDR2 YNFKEQ. The CDR3 contains 17 residues. The V segment lost 0 bases and the J segment 2 bases; nucleotides outside the gene matches: 4. The CDR3, as DNA: TGTGCCAGCAGCCAAGAGGGACTAGCGGATTCCACAGATACGCAGTATTTT. As protein: CASSQEGLADSTDTQYF.

The chain carries TRBV5-1 and TRBJ1-1; a weak D match, TRBD1 (6 bases). Germline CDR1 is SGHRS and CDR2 is YFSETQ. This CDR3 region has 14 residues. Trimming removed 0 bases from V and 1 base from J, with 7 bases in between. The CDR3 coding sequence is TGCGCCAGCAGCTTGGCAGGGGAGAACACTGAAGCTTTCTTT. Its translation is CASSLAGENTEAFF.

This sequence joins TRBV2 and TRBJ1-4; 7 nucleotides match TRBD1. Germline V gene sequence: CDR1 SNHLY, CDR2 FYNNEI. J gave up 8 bases and V 6 bases, and 12 bases lay outside the gene matches. CDR3 length: 15 amino acids. The CDR3 bases are TGTGCCAGCAGCCCGCGACAGGGAGAGGTGGAAAAACTGTTTTTT. It encodes CASSPRQGEVEKLFF.

The genes are TRBV19 and TRBJ1-5; D possibly corresponds to TRBD1 (6 bases). The CDR3 contains 13 residues. Per the germline V gene, CDR1 is LNHDA and CDR2 is SQIVND (reference sequence). The V gene lost 7 bases and the J gene lost 7 bases, with 14 bases spanning the gap. The CDR3 protein is CASTTGIEQPQHF. CDR3 DNA: TGTGCCAGTACGACAGGAATAGAACAGCCCCAGCATTTT.

V gene TRBV5-1 combines with J gene TRBJ1-1; 9 nucleotides align to TRBD1. The CDR3 totals 14 residues. Germline V gene sequence: CDR1 SGHRS, CDR2 YFSETQ. The trim removed 0 bases at V and 6 bases at J, leaving 3 bases unmatched. The CDR3 DNA follows: TGCGCCAGCAGCTTGGGGGACAGGGACGCTGAAGCTTTCTTT. Its translation is CASSLGDRDAEAFF.

V usage is TRBV18 and J usage is TRBJ2-7; D remains ambiguous. CDR1 KGHSH and CDR2 LQKENI come from the germline V gene. The length of the CDR3 is 13 residues. V was pared by 4 bases and J by 3 bases, with 10 bases between. The CDR3 reads CASSRGGVYEQYF. The CDR3 DNA reads TGTGCCAGCTCACGAGGTGGTGTCTACGAGCAGTACTTC. Supplemented by reference TRBV18 and TRBJ2-7, the full variable domain reads NAGVMQNPRHLVRRRGQEARLRCSPMKGHSHVYWYRQLPEEGLKFMVYLQKENIIDESGMPKERFSAEFPKEGPSILRIQQVVRGDSAAYFCASSRGGVYEQYFGPGTRLTVT.

The V and J genes are TRBV2 and TRBJ2-2; 7 bases are a match to TRBD1. The CDR3 consists of 13 residues. V shed 8 bases and J 0 bases; nucleotides not matched to a gene: 0. Germline V lookup: CDR1 SNHLY, CDR2 FYNNEI. CDR3 DNA: TGTGCCAGCGGGACAGCGAACACCGGGGAGCTGTTTTTT. As protein: CASGTANTGELFF.

The chain couples TRBV27 to TRBJ1-1, with 11 bases lining up with TRBD1. Trimming at V came to 3 bases and at J to 1 base, leaving 7 bases not matched to a gene. The CDR3 loop spans 17 amino acids. Germline-derived CDR1 and CDR2 are MNHEY and SMNVEV (reference sequence). CDR3 region: CASSFAGQGAGNTEAFF. The CDR3 bases are TGTGCCAGCAGTTTCGCCGGACAGGGGGCGGGGAACACTGAAGCTTTCTTT.

This chain joins TRBV5-4 and TRBJ2-5; 11 nucleotides match TRBD2. This CDR3 is 15 amino acids long. Trimming took 8 bases from V and 5 from J; bases not matched to a gene: 11. Germline CDR1 reads SGHNT; CDR2 reads YYREEE (reference sequence). In nucleotides, the CDR3 is TGTGCCAGTAAACTAGCGGGGGCGATACGGGAGACCCAGTACTTC. It specifies CASKLAGAIRETQYF.

V is TRBV13 and J is TRBJ1-5; 7 bases line up with TRBD1. Looked up from germline, CDR1 is PRHDT and CDR2 is FYEKMQ (reference sequence). This CDR3 spans 13 amino acids. V lost 5 bases to trimming and J lost 4 bases; unmatched junction nucleotides: 2. The CDR3 nucleotides read TGTGCCAGCAGCGTGGGACAGAATCAGCCCCAGCATTTT. As protein: CASSVGQNQPQHF.